One sample yielded the 5 T cell receptor beta chains listed below, sequenced in a study of blood T cell repertoires in COVID-19. Produced via immunoSEQ multiplex PCR; TCRdb's table is partial and in-frame only. The table has some 99,000 clones, about 86% seen once. Material: peripheral blood. These receptor sequences come from a woman in her sixties or seventies in a cohort sampled during active or convalescent COVID-19.

The chain joins TRBV5-1 to TRBJ2-5; 9 nucleotides line up with TRBD1. The CDR3 covers 15 residues. Losses at the gene ends were 3 bases for V and 5 bases for J; bases not matched to a gene: 8. In germline, CDR1 is SGHRS, CDR2 YFSETQ. Written as DNA, the CDR3 is TGCGCCAGCAGCTACTCATCCGGGACAGGGGAGACCCAGTACTTC. As protein: CASSYSSGTGETQYF.

The chain joins TRBV9 to TRBJ1-1; 10 positions agree with TRBD1. Germline-derived CDR1 and CDR2 are SGDLS and YYNGEE. With 0 bases clipped from V and 4 bases from J, the junction kept 12 bases outside the gene matches. This CDR3 is 18 amino acids long. The CDR3 DNA reads TGTGCCAGCAGCGTAGGGGCGACAGGGGGCGTGTGGAGCACTGAAGCTTTCTTT. Translated, it gives CASSVGATGGVWSTEAFF.

The chain combines TRBV14 with TRBJ2-5; 12 bases align to TRBD2. The CDR3 contains 14 residues. Germline assignment: CDR1 SGHDN and CDR2 FVKESK. Germline trimming cut 4 bases from V and 5 bases from J; bases unmatched to any gene: 2. CDR3 amino acids: CASSLGLAGETQYF. In DNA form, the CDR3 reads TGTGCCAGCAGCCTCGGACTAGCGGGGGAGACCCAGTACTTC. Full variable domain (rest looked up from reference TRBV14 and TRBJ2-5): EAGVTQFPSHSVIEKGQTVTLRCDPISGHDNLYWYRRVMGKEIKFLLHFVKESKQDESGMPNNRFLAERTGGTYSTLKVQPAELEDSGVYFCASSLGLAGETQYFGPGTRLLVL.

This clone has just one count. The chain has TRBV5-4 and TRBJ1-2; maybe TRBD1 (5 bases). Trimming took off 0 bases at V and 9 bases at J, with 12 bases between the two ends. Germline V gene lookup returns CDR1 SGHNT and CDR2 YYREEE (reference sequence). This CDR3 has 13 residues. The CDR3 region has the DNA TGTGCCAGCAGCTTGGGCGTAGGGGTTAGCTACACCTTC. As protein: CASSLGVGVSYTF.

The chain recombines TRBV3-1 (or the pseudogene TRBV3-2) with TRBJ2-4; TRBD2 aligns across 12 bases. The V gene end was trimmed by 1 base and the J gene end by 7 bases; junction bases not matched to a gene: 8. The CDR3 is made up of 17 amino acids. Looked up from germline, CDR1 is LGHDT and CDR2 is YNNKEL (reference sequence). For the CDR3, the DNA is TGTGCCAGCAGCCAAGCCTCGCTAGCGGGAGGGCGGAACATTCAGTACTTC. Its protein product is CASSQASLAGGRNIQYF.